One and the same sample provided the 14 T cell receptor beta chains below, sequenced in a study of T cells after yellow fever vaccination. One entry per CDR3 protein, called by TCRdb with MiXCR from the 5' RACE reads. The sample holds over 10,000 distinct CDR3 sequences, roughly 4.6% seen once. The material sequenced was PBMCs, either bulk or a sorted T-cell subset (CD4+, CD8+, memory, or dextramer-sorted; not recorded which), taken 45 days after the yellow fever booster vaccination. These receptors originate from a young man who received the YFV17D yellow fever vaccine.

A few counts support this clonotype. A much larger clone is a single base away; this may be a read error. V usage is TRBV20-1 and J usage is TRBJ2-1; TRBD2 is a possible D gene (6 bases). V was trimmed by 6 bases and J by 0 bases, leaving 12 bases between them. The CDR3 runs to 14 residues. Germline V gives CDR1 DFQATT, CDR2 SNEGSKA (reference sequence). The CDR3 bases are TGCAGTGCCCAAGGCGGGGCCTCCTACAATGAGCAGTTCTTC. Translation: CSAQGGASYNEQFF.

Ten or more counts support this clonotype. This rearrangement joins TRBV11-2 to TRBJ2-7; D is possibly TRBD1 (6 bases). Germline V gene sequence: CDR1 SGHAT, CDR2 FQNNGV. This CDR3 spans 13 amino acids. Trimming removed 5 bases at V and 3 bases at J, with 11 bases between. The CDR3 nucleotides are TGTGCCAGCAGCCTTCGGGACAACTACGAGCAGTACTTC. This gives the protein CASSLRDNYEQYF.

This clonotype was picked up many times. This chain joins TRBV27 and TRBJ2-3; D gene ambiguous. Germline values: CDR1 MNHEY, CDR2 SMNVEV (reference sequence). The CDR3 covers 13 residues. V was cut by 2 bases and J by 1 base, with 4 bases left in between. CDR3 region: CASSLDGTDTQYF. CDR3 coding DNA: TGTGCCAGCAGTTTAGACGGCACAGATACGCAGTATTTT.

This clonotype showed up many times. The chain has TRBV5-5 and TRBJ1-4; D remains unclear. Germline V lookup: CDR1 SGHKS, CDR2 YYEKEE (reference sequence). Trimming stripped 0 bases from V and 3 bases from J, with 9 bases between. This CDR3 spans 15 amino acids. CDR3 region: CASSLAPTPNEKLFF. The CDR3 DNA is TGTGCCAGCAGCTTGGCCCCGACACCTAATGAAAAACTGTTTTTT. Supplemented by reference TRBV5-5 and TRBJ1-4, the full variable domain reads DAGVTQSPTHLIKTRGQQVTLRCSPISGHKSVSWYQQVLGQGPQFIFQYYEKEERGRGNFPDRFSARQFPNYSSELNVNALLLGDSALYLCASSLAPTPNEKLFFGSGTQLSVL.

This clonotype has ten or more counts. The chain is built from TRBV19 and TRBJ1-1, with D uncertain. Trimming left V 3 bases short and J 0 bases short, with 14 bases between. From germline, CDR1 is LNHDA and CDR2 SQIVND (reference sequence). The CDR3 is 16 amino acids. Written as DNA, the CDR3 is TGTGCCAGTAGTATTTACAACAGTCCGATGAACACTGAAGCTTTCTTT. This encodes CASSIYNSPMNTEAFF.

In the case of this clonotype: Since a much larger clone is just one base distant, this may be a read error. The V and J genes are TRBV2 and TRBJ2-7, with D maybe TRBD2 (6 bases). This CDR3 is built from 16 residues. The germline CDR1 and CDR2 sequences are SNHLY and FYNNEI. As DNA, the CDR3 is TGTTCCAGCAGTGATAATAGCGGAAGCGTCCCCTACGAGCAGTACTTC. Translating gives CSSSDNSGSVPYEQYF. Complete variable domain (other parts from reference TRBV2 and TRBJ2-7): EPEVTQTPSHQVTQMGQEVILRCVPISNHLYFYWYRQILGQKVEFLVSFYNNEISEKSEIFDDQFSVERPDGSNFTLKIRSTKLEDSAMYFCSSSDNSGSVPYEQYFGPGTRLTVT.

This clonotype was counted at least ten times. The rearrangement uses TRBV3-1 and TRBJ1-1; D gene ambiguous. The germline V and J ends were trimmed by 1 base and 9 bases, with 9 bases remaining between them. This CDR3 has 12 residues. Per germline, CDR1 LGHDT and CDR2 YNNKEL (reference sequence). CDR3 sequence: CASSQAGVQAFF. CDR3 sequence (DNA): TGTGCCAGCAGCCAAGCGGGCGTGCAAGCTTTCTTT.

This clonotype has a count of ten or more. The rearrangement links TRBV3-1 to TRBJ1-6, with 9 bases that match TRBD1. There are 14 residues in the CDR3. J was trimmed by 12 bases and V by 3 bases; bases with no gene match: 6. CDR1 is LGHDT, CDR2 YNNKEL, per germline (reference sequence). CDR3 loop: CASSQPGQGVPLHF. The CDR3 DNA reads TGTGCCAGCAGCCAGCCGGGACAGGGCGTACCCCTCCACTTT.

At least ten counts were recorded for this clonotype. The chain combines TRBV29-1 with TRBJ2-3, with D maybe TRBD2 (5 bases). V shed 5 bases and J shed 6 bases, with 21 bases lying between them. There are 15 residues in the CDR3. Germline CDR1 SQVTM, CDR2 ANQGSEA. Written as DNA, the CDR3 is TGCAGCGTTTTGTATCGGGGTACAAAACGGGATACGCAGTATTTT. The encoded protein is CSVLYRGTKRDTQYF.

This clonotype has a count of ten or more. This chain uses TRBV27 with TRBJ1-2, with no clear D. The CDR3 consists of 15 residues. Germline V lookup: CDR1 MNHEY, CDR2 SMNVEV (reference sequence). V lost 4 bases to trimming and J lost 4 bases, with 16 bases between them. The CDR3: CASSSSGRATYGYTF. The DNA for the CDR3 is TGTGCCAGCAGTTCGAGCGGACGGGCGACCTATGGCTACACCTTC.

This clonotype was observed at least ten times. Germline is not matched at one junction end, which may reflect a read error. The chain employs TRBV7-8 and TRBJ2-5, with D possibly matching TRBD2 (6 bases). The V gene's germline CDR1 is SGHVS and CDR2 FQNEAQ. The CDR3 totals 13 residues. The CDR3 coding sequence is TGTGCGAGCAGGATCGGGGGCCAAGAGACCCAGTACTTC. Translated, it gives CASRIGGQETQYF.

This clonotype has ten or more counts. This chain links TRBV9 with TRBJ2-3, with 7 bases aligning to TRBD2. The CDR3 has 14 amino acids. With V trimmed by 0 bases and J by 3 bases, 1 base remained unmatched. CDR1 is SGDLS, CDR2 YYNGEE, per germline. This CDR3 is CASSVDGRTDTQYF. The DNA for the CDR3 is TGTGCCAGCAGCGTAGACGGGAGGACAGATACGCAGTATTTT.

This clonotype was detected ten times or more. This chain links TRBV5-1 with TRBJ2-1; 9 bases align to TRBD1. CDR1 and CDR2 (germline): SGHRS, YFSETQ. This CDR3 has 17 residues. Germline trimming cut 4 bases from V and 8 bases from J; bases unmatched to any gene: 16. The CDR3: CASSPFIRDRVNHEQFF. For the CDR3, the DNA is TGCGCCAGCAGCCCTTTCATCCGGGACAGGGTTAACCATGAGCAGTTCTTC.

The V and J genes are TRBV9 and TRBJ2-1, with a tentative D call TRBD2 (6 bases). CDR3 size: 14 residues. Trimming shortened V by 3 bases and J by 3 bases, and 10 bases separated the two germline ends. The germline V gene has CDR1 SGDLS and CDR2 YYNGEE. The CDR3 nucleotides read TGTGCCAGCAGCGCCCTGCGGGACTACAATGAGCAGTTCTTC. This translates into CASSALRDYNEQFF.